The T cell receptor beta chain described here comes from a study of blood T cell repertoires in COVID-19. Background on the study: Some COVID-19 samples were acute and others convalescent; all came from the United States, Italy and Spain. From T cells, B-cell-depleted T cells, or PBMCs came the material, which was cDNA or gDNA.

Germline values: CDR1 MGHDK, CDR2 SYGVNS. This CDR3 has 14 amino acids. V gave up 8 bases and J gave up 6 bases, with 19 bases separating them. Clones were read by immunoSEQ multiplex PCR, and TCRdb kept only the in-frame ones, dropping some. In the table there are roughly 330,000 clones, more than 80% of which are singletons. Sequencing was performed on peripheral blood. The chain combines TRBV25-1 with TRBJ1-1; D is possibly TRBD1 (5 bases). This TCR derives from a man aged 18-30 years who had recovered from COVID-19. CDR3 amino acids: CASRRGLDRSEAFF. The CDR3, as DNA: TGTGCCAGCCGAAGGGGTTTAGACAGATCTGAAGCTTTCTTT. The whole variable domain, remainder taken from reference TRBV25-1 and TRBJ1-1, is EADIYQTPRYLVIGTGKKITLECSQTMGHDKMYWYQQDPGMELHLIHYSYGVNSTEKGDLSSESTVSRIRTEHFPLTLESARPSHTSQYLCASRRGLDRSEAFFGQGTRLTVV.